This T cell receptor beta chain was identified in a study of T cells after yellow fever vaccination (dated by TCRdb to between 2018 and 2021). Describing the broader study: The SMART-Seq v4 Ultra Low Input RNA kit was used to prepare libraries from fractions with low cell numbers. To follow T-cell clones before and after both primary and booster YFV17D yellow fever vaccination, bulk TCR alpha and beta repertoires underwent longitudinal sequencing. The cohort comprised two healthy male donors, one aged 18 to 30 and one aged 30 to 39 years. Blood was collected at multiple timepoints before and after primary and secondary immunization, and bulk PBMC replicates and cell subsets were isolated.

V loses 5 bases at its end and J loses 5 bases; junction bases beyond the gene matches: 10. CDR1 and CDR2 (DFQATT, SNEGSKA) derive from the germline V gene (reference sequence). The CDR3, cysteine through phenylalanine, is 14 amino acids long. CDR3 DNA is the only sequence kept; it has 42 bases, read in frame from the first base. As to this clonotype: It lacks a known antigen. Base qualities were left out, and no much larger clone turns up one base away.

TCR cDNA was synthesized by 5'RACE template switching, through which a universal primer site and unique molecular identifiers were introduced. cDNA synthesis was primed from both the TCR alpha and TCR beta constant segments. Library amplification involved two PCR steps, and the second step added sample barcodes and sequencing adapters. Sequencing of libraries was performed on Illumina HiSeq 2500 (2x100 bp) or NovaSeq (2x150 bp). The source study handled its data this way. Demultiplexing of reads and collapsing into UMI consensus sequences were performed with MIGEC, and V(D)J alignment was carried out with MiXCR. Vaccine-responding clonotypes were defined with edgeR using replicate PBMC samples, requiring FDR below 0.01 and a log2 fold change above 5 up to day 15. CD4 or CD8 identity was assigned to each bulk clonotype according to whether the clonotype was present at higher abundance in the sequenced CD4 repertoire or the sequenced CD8 repertoire. The public sequencing data were trimmed at Q25 with fastp and processed into clonotypes with MiXCR by TCRdb, which kept only in-frame beta chains. Each CDR3 protein appears once, grouped with its most common genes and DNA. TCRdb's processing, not the authors' own work, is the source of the V and J calls. The sample table holds 200,000 to 300,000 distinct CDR3 sequences, of which approximately 6.7% were seen once. The ten largest make up around 1.1% of the sample.

Findings and caveats that apply to the study as a whole: A small fraction of clonotypes showed up in both the CD4 and CD8 compartments, probably as a result of convergent recombination. The secondary T-cell response was weaker than the primary response but faster, peaking on day 5 instead of day 15. Computational filtering was needed because FACS-sorted repertoires could contain abundant contaminating clonotypes from the bulk population. The study included only a couple of donors, which limits how far the findings can be generalized. After the booster, most clones that had expanded after primary vaccination were detected again (nearly 97% of CD4 and around 88% of CD8), suggesting broad maintenance of memory.

In the paper's terms, the treatment or condition label means: live attenuated yellow fever vaccine strain. A standard Ficoll-Paque protocol was used to isolate PBMCs from peripheral blood. Dynabeads CD4 and CD8 positive selection kits were used to isolate CD4 and CD8 T-cell fractions. TriZol was used to extract RNA from bulk PBMCs, CD4 and CD8 fractions, and dextramer-positive and dextramer-negative fractions. The chain was built from TRBV20-1 and TRBJ2-3; 7 middle bases align to TRBD2. The clonotype originates from a man aged 30-40 years who received the YFV17D yellow fever vaccine. The sequenced sample was CD4+ T cells sorted from PBMCs, obtained on the day of the yellow fever booster vaccination. The CDR3 is CSAASGTGGDTQYF. In nucleotide form, the sequence is TGCAGTGCTGCTAGCGGAACCGGAGGAGATACGCAGTATTTT.